This paragraph reports one T cell receptor beta chain. Authors' analysis steps: From reference gene primer amplification, estimates of nucleated cell counts were derived. Using immunoSEQ multiplex PCR, the repertoire was profiled, and TCRdb retains in-frame clones only, with some absent. V, J and clone size are those of that table, while D and trimming were read from the DNA. Of approximately 350,000 clones detected, roughly 89% appear once; the ten largest clones hold roughly 3%. This sample was included in a study of blood T cell repertoires in COVID-19. Whole-study context: Sites across the United States, Italy and Spain contributed samples from acute and convalescent COVID-19. Nucleic acid was either cDNA or gDNA, and it came from T cells, B-cell-depleted T cells, or PBMCs.

Specimen: peripheral blood. This receptor was identified in a young woman who had recovered from COVID-19.

CDR3 in DNA: TGTGCCAGCAGCGCCCCGGGACAAGAGACCCAGTACTTC. It yields the protein CASSAPGQETQYF. The chain couples TRBV7-9 to TRBJ2-5, with a possible D match to TRBD2 (5 bases). CDR1 SEHNR and CDR2 FQNEAQ come from the germline V gene (reference sequence). There are 13 residues in the CDR3. Trimming removed 5 bases from V and 2 bases from J, with 9 bases in between.